These T cell receptor beta chains were read from a single sample in a study of control samples from healthy donors and cancer patients. The method was immunoSEQ multiplex PCR; TCRdb's version includes in-frame clones alone and lacks a portion of them. The sample lists about 90,000 clones; more than 80% were seen once. The specimen was blood. Receptor source: a woman aged 25 to 39 in good health. Each CDR3 is given with its conserved first and last residue. Each record gives: V gene, CDR3 protein.

TRBV7-9 CASSLEGKYYGYTF
TRBV11-2 CASSLEGEGALGYTF
TRBV2 CASSEDGADRGGNTIYF
TRBV4-1 CASSQDGQGSTDTQYF
TRBV27 CASSLYLAGANVLTF
TRBV12-5 CASRLAGDYEQYF
TRBV20-1 CSALSQGEQFF
TRBV15 CATSRARDTEAFF
TRBV2 CASSGEGLMYQETQYF
TRBV13 CASSLFKRGTYNEQFF
TRBV28 CASSLGGTVGTNEKLFF
TRBV29-1 CSVEERDPAYNEQFF
TRBV19 CASSILGQGRSPEAFF
TRBV5-1 CASSKNRVGNTEAFF
TRBV4-1 CASSQDLEVQPQHF
TRBV3-1/TRBV3-2 CASSQGDRREETQYF
TRBV7-9 CASSLDATGELFF
TRBV5-6 CASSLGVYRGLDQETQYF
TRBV9 CASSVGGIPYEQYF
TRBV6-1 CASSEDNRGLAGTGELFF
TRBV4-2 CASSRTSGGGQDTQYF
TRBV5-1 CASSFGGKNTEAFF
TRBV28 CASSLASLAGGYTDTQYF
TRBV6-4 CASSEGATDTQYF
TRBV6-7 CASSDLSQGTVQYF
TRBV7-8 CASSPRTKIAPLHF
TRBV4-1 CASSRLGGLQPQHF
TRBV11-2 CASSLDPLAGVLYEQYF
TRBV29-1 CSVEDGVSGNTIYF
TRBV29-1 CSVERQGQNTEAFF